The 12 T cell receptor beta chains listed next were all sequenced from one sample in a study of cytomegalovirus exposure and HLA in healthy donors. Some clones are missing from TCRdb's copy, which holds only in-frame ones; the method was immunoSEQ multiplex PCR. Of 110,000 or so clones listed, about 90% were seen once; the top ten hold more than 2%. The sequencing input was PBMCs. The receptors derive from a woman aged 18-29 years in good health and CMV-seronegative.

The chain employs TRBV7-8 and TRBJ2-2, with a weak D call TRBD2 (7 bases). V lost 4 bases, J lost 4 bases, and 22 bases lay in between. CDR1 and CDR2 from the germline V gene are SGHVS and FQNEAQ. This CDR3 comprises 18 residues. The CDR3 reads CASSSGGGGPRPTGELFF. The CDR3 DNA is TGTGCCAGCAGCTCCGGGGGCGGGGGCCCCCGGCCCACCGGGGAGCTGTTTTTT.

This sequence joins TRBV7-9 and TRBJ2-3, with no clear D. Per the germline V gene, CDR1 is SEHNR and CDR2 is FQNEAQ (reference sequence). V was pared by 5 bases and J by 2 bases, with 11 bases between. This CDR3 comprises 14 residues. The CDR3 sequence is CASSLHKLTDTQYF. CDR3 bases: TGTGCCAGCAGCCTCCATAAGCTCACAGATACGCAGTATTTT.

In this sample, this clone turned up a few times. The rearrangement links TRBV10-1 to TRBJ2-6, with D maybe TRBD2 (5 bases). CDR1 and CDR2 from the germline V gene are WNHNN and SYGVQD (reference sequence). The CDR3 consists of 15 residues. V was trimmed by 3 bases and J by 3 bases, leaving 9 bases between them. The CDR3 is CASSDKGDGANVLTF. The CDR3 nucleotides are TGCGCCAGCAGTGACAAGGGAGATGGGGCCAACGTCCTGACTTTC.

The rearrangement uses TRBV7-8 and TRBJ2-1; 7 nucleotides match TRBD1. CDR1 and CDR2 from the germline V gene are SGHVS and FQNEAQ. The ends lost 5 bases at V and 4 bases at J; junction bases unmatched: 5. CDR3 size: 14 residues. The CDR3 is CASSKGALYNEQFF. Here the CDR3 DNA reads TGTGCCAGCAGCAAGGGGGCGTTGTACAATGAGCAGTTCTTC.

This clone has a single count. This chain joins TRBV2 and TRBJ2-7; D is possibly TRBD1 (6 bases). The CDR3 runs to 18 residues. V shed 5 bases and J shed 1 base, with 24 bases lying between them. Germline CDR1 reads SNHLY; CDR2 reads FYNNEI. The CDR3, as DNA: TGTGCCAGCAGTCTTTCCTCGATCCGGACAGACAGTTCCTACGAGCAGTACTTC. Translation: CASSLSSIRTDSSYEQYF.

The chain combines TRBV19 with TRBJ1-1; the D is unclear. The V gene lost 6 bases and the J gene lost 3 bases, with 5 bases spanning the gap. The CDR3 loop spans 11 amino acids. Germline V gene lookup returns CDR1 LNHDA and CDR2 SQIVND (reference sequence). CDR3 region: CASREYTEAFF. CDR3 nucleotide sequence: TGTGCCAGTAGGGAGTACACTGAAGCTTTCTTT.

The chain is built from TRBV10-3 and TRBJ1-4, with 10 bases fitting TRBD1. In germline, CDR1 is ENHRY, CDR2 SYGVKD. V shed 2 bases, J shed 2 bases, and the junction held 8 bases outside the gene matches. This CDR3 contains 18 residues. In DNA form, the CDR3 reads TGTGCCATCAGTGAGCTCGGGGGGACAGGGGATACTAATGAAAAACTGTTTTTT. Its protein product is CAISELGGTGDTNEKLFF.

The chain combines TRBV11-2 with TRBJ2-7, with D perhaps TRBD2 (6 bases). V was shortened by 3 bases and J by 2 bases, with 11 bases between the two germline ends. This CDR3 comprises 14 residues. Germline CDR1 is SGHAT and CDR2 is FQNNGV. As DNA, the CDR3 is TGTGCCAGCAGCTTGGGTAGCGGACCCTACGAGCAGTACTTC. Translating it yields CASSLGSGPYEQYF.

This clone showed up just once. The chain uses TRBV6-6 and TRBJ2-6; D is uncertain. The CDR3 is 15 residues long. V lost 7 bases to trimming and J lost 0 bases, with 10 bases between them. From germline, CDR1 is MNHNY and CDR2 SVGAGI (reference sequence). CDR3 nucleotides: TGTGCCAGCACCTCTGAGTACTCTGGGGCCAACGTCCTGACTTTC. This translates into CASTSEYSGANVLTF.

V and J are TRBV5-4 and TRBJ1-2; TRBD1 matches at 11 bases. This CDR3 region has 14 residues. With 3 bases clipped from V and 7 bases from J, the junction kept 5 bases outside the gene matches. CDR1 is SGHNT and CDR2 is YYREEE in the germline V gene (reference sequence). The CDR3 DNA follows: TGTGCCAGCAGCTCAGGGACAGGGGGGAGTGGCTACACCTTC. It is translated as CASSSGTGGSGYTF. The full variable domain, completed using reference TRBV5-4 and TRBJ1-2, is ETGVTQSPTHLIKTRGQQVTLRCSSQSGHNTVSWYQQALGQGPQFIFQYYREEENGRGNFPPRFSGLQFPNYSSELNVNALELDDSALYLCASSSGTGGSGYTFGSGTRLTVV.

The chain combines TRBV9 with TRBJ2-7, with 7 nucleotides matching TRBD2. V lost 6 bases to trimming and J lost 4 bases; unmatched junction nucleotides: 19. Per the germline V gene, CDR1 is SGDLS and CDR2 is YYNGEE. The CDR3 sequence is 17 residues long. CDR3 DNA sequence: TGTGCCAGCATCCGGGGCCGACCCGGGGGGAAAAGTTACGAGCAGTACTTC. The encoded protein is CASIRGRPGGKSYEQYF.

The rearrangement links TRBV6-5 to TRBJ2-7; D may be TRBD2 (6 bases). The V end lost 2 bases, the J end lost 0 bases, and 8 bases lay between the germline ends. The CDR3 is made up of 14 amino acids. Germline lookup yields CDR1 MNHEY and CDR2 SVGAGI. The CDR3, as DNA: TGTGCCAGCAGTTACGGGGACTCCTCCTACGAGCAGTACTTC. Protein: CASSYGDSSYEQYF.